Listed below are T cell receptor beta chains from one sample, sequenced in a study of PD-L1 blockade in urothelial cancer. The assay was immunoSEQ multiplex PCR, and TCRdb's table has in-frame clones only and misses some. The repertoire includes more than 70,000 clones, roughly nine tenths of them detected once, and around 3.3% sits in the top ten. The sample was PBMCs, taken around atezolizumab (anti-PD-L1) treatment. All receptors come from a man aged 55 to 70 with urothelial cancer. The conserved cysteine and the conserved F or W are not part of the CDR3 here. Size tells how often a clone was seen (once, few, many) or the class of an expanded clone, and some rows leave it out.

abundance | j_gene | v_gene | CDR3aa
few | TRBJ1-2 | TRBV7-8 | ASSLGGGYGYGYT
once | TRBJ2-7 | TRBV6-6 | ASTFGRGDPLRQQY
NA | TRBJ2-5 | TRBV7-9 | ASSPRPLDLGETQY
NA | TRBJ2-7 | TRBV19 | ASSSSGSYEQY
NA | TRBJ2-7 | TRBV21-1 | ASSWGAQGNEQY
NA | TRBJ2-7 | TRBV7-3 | ASSFDRDYEQY
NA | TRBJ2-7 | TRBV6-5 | ASADTGGPYEQY
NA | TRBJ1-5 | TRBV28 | ASSLVVGGNQPQH
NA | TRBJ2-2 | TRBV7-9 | ASRGQNGELF
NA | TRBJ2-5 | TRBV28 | ASSLWGAGDKETQY
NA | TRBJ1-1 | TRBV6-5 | ASSYGQGTEAF
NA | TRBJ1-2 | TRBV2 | ASSRGMYGYT
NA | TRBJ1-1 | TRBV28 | ASSPPTGHMNTEAF
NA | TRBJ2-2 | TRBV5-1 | ASSSGQGVGTGELF
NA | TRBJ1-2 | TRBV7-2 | ASSRTGTGPNYGYT
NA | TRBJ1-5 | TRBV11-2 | ASSLDPDSNQPQH
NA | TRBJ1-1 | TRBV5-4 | ASSLVPGRDTEAF
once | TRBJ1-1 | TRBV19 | ASSYLQGTEAF
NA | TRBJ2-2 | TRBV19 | ASSISGGTGELF
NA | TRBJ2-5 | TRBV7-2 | ASSQLGETQY
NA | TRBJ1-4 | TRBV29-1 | SVESWQGNEKLF
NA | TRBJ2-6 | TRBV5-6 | ASSRTGSGANVLT
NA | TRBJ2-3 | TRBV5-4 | ASSPGAGVPPTQY
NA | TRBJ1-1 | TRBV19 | ASTDGAGDNTEAF
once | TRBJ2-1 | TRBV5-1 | ASSVRSGQGATFGSYNEQF
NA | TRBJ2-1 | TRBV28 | ASSSLAGGTYNEQF
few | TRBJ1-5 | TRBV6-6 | ASSLGQSNQPQH
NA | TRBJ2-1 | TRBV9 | ASSIGQGRHEQF
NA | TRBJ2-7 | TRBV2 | ASSAEGTIYEQY
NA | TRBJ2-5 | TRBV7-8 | ASSLGAGGFQETQY
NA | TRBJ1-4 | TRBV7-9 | ASREDGTGGLNEKLF
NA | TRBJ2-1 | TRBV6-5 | ASSSGGEQF
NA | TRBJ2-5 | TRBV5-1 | ASSLDSGGPQETQY
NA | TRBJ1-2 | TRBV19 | ASSTTNRGYGYT
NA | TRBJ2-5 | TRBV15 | ATSKTIDPRETQY
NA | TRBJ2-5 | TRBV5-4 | ASSSQGAETQY
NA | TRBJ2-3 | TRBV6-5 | ASSYRVQTDTQY
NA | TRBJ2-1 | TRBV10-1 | ASRETGMNEQF
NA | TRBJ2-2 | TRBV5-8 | ASSLESSGSINTGELF
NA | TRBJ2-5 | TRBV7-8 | ASSPGRLQETQY
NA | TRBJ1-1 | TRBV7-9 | ATQLPGSMNTEAF
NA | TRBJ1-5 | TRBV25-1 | ASSDSSNNQPQH
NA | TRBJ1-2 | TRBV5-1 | ASSPTGGQGYT
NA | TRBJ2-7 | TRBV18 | ASSRSGTGNFEQY
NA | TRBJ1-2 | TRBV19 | ACHHLTGGNYGYT
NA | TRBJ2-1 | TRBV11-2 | ASSLVPSWTSGEGNEQF
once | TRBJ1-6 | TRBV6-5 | ASSPGDRPSPLH